A selection of T cell receptor beta chains follows, all from one sample in a study of OX40 agonist ivuxolimab in advanced cancers. Profiled with immunoSEQ multiplex PCR; TCRdb holds only in-frame clones, not every one. The sample yields about 60,000 clones, more than 80% seen once. The starting material was CD4+ or CD8+ T cells sorted from blood, obtained in a trial of the OX40 agonist ivuxolimab. These receptors were collected from an adult with an advanced solid tumor such as melanoma, head and neck, liver or kidney cancer. Each CDR3 is given with its conserved first and last residue. A D gene is named only where the DNA matches it firmly. The size of a clone is reported for some rows only, either as once, few or many, or as a class for expanded clones.

clone size	V gene	J gene	D gene	CDR3 protein	CDR3 DNA
.	TRBV6-5	TRBJ2-3	TRBD2	CASSLGLAGGTDTQYF	TGTGCCAGCAGTTTGGGACTAGCGGGGGGCACAGATACGCAGTATTTT
.	TRBV18	TRBJ2-3	.	CASSPQEGSTDTQYF	TGTGCCAGCTCCCCCCAGGAGGGTAGCACAGATACGCAGTATTTT
once	TRBV5-1	TRBJ1-1	.	CASRRTPGSLNTEAFF	TGCGCCAGCAGACGGACCCCCGGGTCTTTGAACACTGAAGCTTTCTTT
.	TRBV28	TRBJ1-2	.	CASSFGSGGEGTF	TGTGCCAGCAGTTTCGGGTCCGGGGGAGAGGGTACCTTC
.	TRBV11-3	TRBJ1-6	.	CASSLGTTSPLHF	TGTGCCAGCAGCTTAGGGACTACTTCACCCCTCCACTTT
.	TRBV15	TRBJ2-2	.	CATSARTNTGELFF	TGTGCCACCAGCGCGCGGACGAACACCGGGGAGCTGTTTTTT
.	TRBV23-1	TRBJ2-1	.	CASSRRGLWRGEQFF	TGCGCCAGCAGTCGCCGAGGGCTCTGGCGGGGTGAGCAGTTCTTC
.	TRBV6-5	TRBJ1-4	.	CASSPGIGDEKLFF	TGTGCCAGCAGCCCCGGTATAGGGGATGAAAAACTGTTTTTT
.	TRBV7-2	TRBJ1-1	.	CASSLGRIEAFF	TGTGCCAGCAGCTTAGGACGTATTGAAGCTTTCTTT
.	TRBV7-8	TRBJ1-5	.	CASSLAGMGNQPQHF	TGTGCCAGCAGCTTAGCAGGAATGGGCAATCAGCCCCAGCATTTT
once	TRBV11-1	TRBJ2-5	.	CASSSRETKETQYF	TGTGCCAGCAGCTCCCGCGAGACAAAAGAGACCCAGTACTTC
.	TRBV5-4	TRBJ1-4	TRBD1	CASSQSGQGTNEKLFF	TGTGCCAGCAGCCAGTCCGGACAGGGAACAAATGAAAAACTGTTTTTT
.	TRBV19	TRBJ2-1	TRBD2	CASSIVGGPFYNEQFF	TGTGCCAGTAGTATTGTGGGAGGGCCCTTCTACAATGAGCAGTTCTTC
.	TRBV28	TRBJ2-3	.	CASSFRGGGKDTQYF	TGTGCCAGCAGTTTTCGTGGCGGAGGTAAGGATACGCAGTATTTT
few	TRBV7-8	TRBJ1-1	.	CASSYRMNTEAFF	TGTGCCAGCAGCTACAGAATGAACACTGAAGCTTTCTTT
.	TRBV5-4	TRBJ2-5	TRBD1	CASSLGGTGQETQYF	TGTGCCAGCAGCTTGGGCGGGACAGGGCAAGAGACCCAGTACTTC
.	TRBV10-3	TRBJ1-5	TRBD1	CAISGSGTGVEPQHF	TGTGCCATCAGTGGCTCTGGGACAGGAGTTGAGCCCCAGCATTTT
few	TRBV28	TRBJ1-4	.	CASSFGKEKLFF	TGTGCCAGCAGTTTCGGGAAGGAAAAACTGTTTTTT
.	TRBV14	TRBJ1-4	.	CASSGRGIIDEKLFF	TGTGCCAGCAGCGGCAGAGGTATTATCGATGAAAAACTGTTTTTT
.	TRBV28	TRBJ1-2	TRBD1	CASSGRGRKGYTF	TGTGCCAGCAGCGGCAGGGGGCGCAAGGGCTACACCTTC
once	TRBV25-1	TRBJ2-1	TRBD1	CASSKDRGAYNEQFF	TGTGCCAGCAGTAAAGACAGGGGTGCTTACAATGAGCAGTTCTTC
.	TRBV6-4	TRBJ2-1	.	CASRLDSSSYNEQFF	TGTGCCAGCAGACTTGATTCTAGCTCCTACAATGAGCAGTTCTTC
.	TRBV5-4	TRBJ2-1	.	CASSLPLGYNEQFF	TGTGCCAGCAGCTTGCCCCTGGGCTACAATGAGCAGTTCTTC
.	TRBV6-4	TRBJ2-5	TRBD2	CASSVVAGAQETQYF	TGTGCCAGCAGTGTTGTAGCGGGGGCCCAAGAGACCCAGTACTTC
.	TRBV30	TRBJ1-1	TRBD1	CAWSLDRGLSEAFF	TGTGCCTGGAGTTTGGACAGGGGGTTGAGTGAAGCTTTCTTT
.	TRBV7-8	TRBJ1-5	.	CASSLGALLNQPQHF	TGTGCCAGCAGCTTAGGAGCTCTGCTCAATCAGCCCCAGCATTTT
.	TRBV19	TRBJ1-5	TRBD1	CASSKGQGENQPQHF	TGTGCCAGTAGTAAAGGACAGGGTGAAAATCAGCCCCAGCATTTT
.	TRBV7-9	TRBJ1-3	.	CASSLVGSSGNTIYF	TGTGCCAGCAGCTTAGTGGGGAGCTCTGGAAACACCATATATTTT
.	TRBV7-2	TRBJ1-5	.	CASSLGQVFNQPQHF	TGTGCCAGCAGCTTAGGACAGGTTTTCAATCAGCCCCAGCATTTT
.	TRBV14	TRBJ2-3	.	CASSYAGLPTQYF	TGTGCCAGCAGCTACGCGGGACTCCCTACGCAGTATTTT
.	TRBV28	TRBJ1-2	.	CASTLPEGPGDLYTF	TGTGCCAGCACACTCCCGGAGGGACCGGGGGATTTATACACCTTC
once	TRBV19	TRBJ2-3	.	CASRDVGLADTQYF	TGTGCCAGTAGAGATGTGGGGCTGGCAGATACGCAGTATTTT
few	TRBV5-1	TRBJ1-1	.	CASSLGGGYITLNTEAFF	TGCGCCAGCAGCTTAGGTGGGGGATACATTACTTTGAACACTGAAGCTTTCTTT
.	TRBV2	TRBJ2-2	TRBD2	CASSVGTSGGTGELFF	TGTGCCAGCAGTGTGGGGACTAGCGGCGGCACCGGGGAGCTGTTTTTT
.	TRBV18	TRBJ2-7	.	CASSPPNGDYEQYF	TGTGCCAGCTCACCACCGAATGGGGACTACGAGCAGTACTTC
.	TRBV7-2	TRBJ1-6	.	CASSLASGSNSPLHF	TGTGCCAGCAGCTTAGCGTCAGGGTCCAATTCACCCCTCCACTTT
.	TRBV14	TRBJ2-2	.	CASSPLAANTGELFF	TGTGCCAGCAGCCCCTTAGCTGCAAACACCGGGGAGCTGTTTTTT
.	TRBV2	TRBJ1-1	.	CASMSELNTEAFF	TGTGCCAGCATGTCCGAGCTGAACACTGAAGCTTTCTTT
.	TRBV15	TRBJ2-1	TRBD1	CATLPGQGYNEQFF	TGTGCCACCCTACCGGGACAGGGATACAATGAGCAGTTCTTC
.	TRBV14	TRBJ2-5	.	CASSHPSETQYF	TGTGCCAGCAGCCATCCCTCAGAGACCCAGTACTTC
.	TRBV2	TRBJ1-1	.	CASIGGGTEAFF	TGTGCCAGCATAGGGGGAGGCACTGAAGCTTTCTTT
.	TRBV19	TRBJ1-4	.	CASSIALGNEKLFF	TGTGCCAGTAGTATCGCCTTAGGGAATGAAAAACTGTTTTTT
.	TRBV25-1	TRBJ2-1	TRBD1	CASRTGTVQFF	TGTGCCAGCAGGACCGGGACAGTGCAGTTCTTC
.	TRBV11-3	TRBJ2-7	TRBD1	CASSRGHYEQYF	TGTGCCAGCAGCAGGGGGCACTACGAGCAGTACTTC
.	TRBV5-1	TRBJ1-6	TRBD1	CASSLTGALNSPLHF	TGCGCCAGCAGCTTGACAGGGGCTTTGAATTCACCCCTCCACTTT
.	TRBV7-3	TRBJ1-2	.	CASSSNGGYGYTF	TGTGCCAGCAGCTCTAATGGGGGCTATGGCTACACCTTC
.	TRBV6-1	TRBJ1-1	.	CASSELRGGTEAFF	TGTGCCAGCAGTGAACTTAGGGGGGGCACTGAAGCTTTCTTT
.	TRBV30	TRBJ1-5	.	CAWSVATVDSNQPQHF	TGTGCCTGGAGTGTTGCGACGGTTGATAGCAATCAGCCCCAGCATTTT
.	TRBV5-1	TRBJ2-7	TRBD2	CASSPSGGHYEQYF	TGCGCCAGCAGTCCCAGCGGGGGCCACTACGAGCAGTACTTC
few	TRBV6-5	TRBJ1-6	.	CASSYQGSYNSPLHF	TGTGCCAGCAGTTACCAGGGGTCCTATAATTCACCCCTCCACTTT
.	TRBV11-2	TRBJ1-6	TRBD1	CASSLRQGGNHNSPLHF	TGTGCCAGCAGCTTAAGGCAGGGGGGTAACCATAATTCACCCCTCCACTTT
few	TRBV7-8	TRBJ1-5	.	CASSLVPVGQPQHF	TGTGCCAGCAGCTTAGTCCCGGTCGGGCAGCCCCAGCATTTT
.	TRBV28	TRBJ2-7	.	CASSLRLGGQYF	TGTGCCAGCAGTTTAAGACTGGGGGGGCAGTACTTC
.	TRBV5-6	TRBJ2-4	TRBD2	CASSSRQYGGIAKNIQYF	TGTGCCAGCAGTTCCCGACAGTACGGGGGGATAGCCAAAAACATTCAGTACTTC
.	TRBV6-5	TRBJ2-5	.	CASSYFTGGSGETQYF	TGTGCCAGCAGTTACTTCACGGGGGGCTCGGGGGAGACCCAGTACTTC
.	TRBV11-2	TRBJ1-1	.	CASSLSGGGSTEAFF	TGTGCCAGCAGCTTAAGTGGAGGGGGGTCCACTGAAGCTTTCTTT
.	TRBV15	TRBJ1-5	.	CATSRGPAGSSNQPQHF	TGTGCCACCAGCAGAGGCCCCGCAGGGAGCAGCAATCAGCCCCAGCATTTT
.	TRBV14	TRBJ2-3	.	CASSPTWDTQYF	TGTGCCAGCAGCCCAACTTGGGATACGCAGTATTTT